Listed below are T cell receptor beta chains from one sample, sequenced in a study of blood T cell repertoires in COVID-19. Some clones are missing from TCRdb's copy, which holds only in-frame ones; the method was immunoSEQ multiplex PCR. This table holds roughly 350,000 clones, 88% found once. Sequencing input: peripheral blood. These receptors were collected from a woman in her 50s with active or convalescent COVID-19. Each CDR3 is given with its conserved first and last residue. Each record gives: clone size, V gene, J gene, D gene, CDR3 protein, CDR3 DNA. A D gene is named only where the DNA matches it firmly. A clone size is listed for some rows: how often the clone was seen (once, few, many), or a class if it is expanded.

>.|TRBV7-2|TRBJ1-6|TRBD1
CASSLEGRGLSTAPLHF
TGTGCCAGCAGCTTAGAAGGCAGGGGGCTTTCGACAGCACCCCTCCACTTT
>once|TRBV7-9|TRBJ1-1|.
CASSSRVVEAFF
TGTGCCAGCAGCTCGCGTGTGGTTGAAGCTTTCTTT
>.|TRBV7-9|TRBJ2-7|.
CASSPSGRSSYEQYF
TGTGCCAGCAGCCCAAGCGGCCGGAGCTCCTACGAGCAGTACTTC
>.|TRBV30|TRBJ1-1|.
CAWSVGRVGTEAFF
TGTGCCTGGAGTGTGGGCAGGGTGGGCACTGAAGCTTTCTTT
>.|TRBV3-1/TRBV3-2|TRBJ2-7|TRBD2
CASSQDGREGYYEQYF
TGTGCCAGCAGCCAAGATGGGAGGGAGGGATACTACGAGCAGTACTTC
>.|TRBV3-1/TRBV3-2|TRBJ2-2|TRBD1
CASSPRDRGNGELFF
TGTGCCAGCAGCCCCCGGGACAGGGGGAACGGGGAGCTGTTTTTT
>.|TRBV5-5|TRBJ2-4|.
CASSLRLRPAEGQYF
TGTGCCAGCAGCTTGAGGCTTCGGCCGGCAGAGGGTCAGTACTTC
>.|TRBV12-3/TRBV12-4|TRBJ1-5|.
CASSLRGNQPQHF
TGTGCCAGCAGTTTGAGAGGGAACCAGCCCCAGCATTTT
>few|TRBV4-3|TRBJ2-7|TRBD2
CASSLEFLGTSGSEQYF
TGCGCCAGCAGCCTTGAGTTCTTAGGGACTAGCGGGAGTGAGCAGTACTTC
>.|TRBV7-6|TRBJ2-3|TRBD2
CASSLVPPGGADTQYF
TGTGCCAGCAGCTTAGTTCCCCCTGGGGGGGCAGATACGCAGTATTTT
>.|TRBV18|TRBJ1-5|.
CASSRGDRPSNQPQHF
TGTGCCAGCTCCCGCGGAGACAGACCTAGCAATCAGCCCCAGCATTTT
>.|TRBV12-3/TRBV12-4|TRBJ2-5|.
CASTTATEGTQYF
TGTGCCAGCACCACCGCAACAGAAGGGACCCAGTACTTC
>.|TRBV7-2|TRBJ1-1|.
CASNPQGSLGTEAFF
TGTGCCAGCAACCCACAGGGCAGTCTTGGCACTGAAGCTTTCTTT
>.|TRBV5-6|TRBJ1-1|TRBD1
CASSFRGTLNTEAFF
TGTGCCAGCAGCTTCAGGGGGACATTGAACACTGAAGCTTTCTTT
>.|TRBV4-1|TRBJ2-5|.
CASSRSSRETQYF
TGCGCCAGCAGCCGATCCTCCCGGGAGACCCAGTACTTC
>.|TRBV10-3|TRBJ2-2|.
CAINPGDMAGELFF
TGTGCCATCAATCCCGGGGATATGGCCGGGGAGCTGTTTTTT
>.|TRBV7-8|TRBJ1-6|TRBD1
CASSNRTGGTALHF
TGTGCCAGCAGCAATAGGACAGGGGGAACAGCCCTCCACTTT
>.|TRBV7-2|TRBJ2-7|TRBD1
CASSSRQGSYEQYF
TGTGCCAGCAGCTCCCGACAGGGCTCCTACGAGCAGTACTTC
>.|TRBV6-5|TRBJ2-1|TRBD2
CASSYSRLAGHNEQFF
TGTGCCAGCAGTTACTCGAGACTAGCGGGGCACAATGAGCAGTTCTTC
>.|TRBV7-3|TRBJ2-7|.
CASSLPDRRYEQYF
TGTGCCAGCAGCTTACCCGACAGAAGGTACGAGCAGTACTTC
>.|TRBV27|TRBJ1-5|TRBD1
CASSLGQGGNQPQHF
TGTGCCAGCAGTTTGGGACAGGGAGGGAATCAGCCCCAGCATTTT
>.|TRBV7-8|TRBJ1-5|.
CASSLVERNNQPQHF
TGTGCCAGCAGCTTAGTTGAGAGGAACAATCAGCCCCAGCATTTT